This T cell receptor beta chain was captured in a study of cytomegalovirus exposure and HLA in healthy donors. In the study overall: Counted in an early data release were 75 million to 85 million unique TCRs from HLA-typed donors. Study-wide results and caveats: Three CMV-associated chains were confirmed in vitro to be specific for CMV antigens.

Only one count was recorded for this clone. Its antigen is not known. PCR involved 60 Vbeta and 13 Jbeta primers. Sequencing used immunoSEQ multiplex PCR; TCRdb keeps in-frame clones, though not all of them. Among about 91,000 clones listed, more than 70% were seen once. CDR1 LNHDA and CDR2 SQIVND come from the germline V gene (reference sequence). Losses at the gene ends were 7 bases for V and 6 bases for J; bases not matched to a gene: 5. This CDR3 region has 13 residues. The clonotype originates from a male donor in good health and CMV-seropositive. The sequencing input was PBMCs. The chain carries TRBV19 and TRBJ1-4; TRBD1 matches 7 bases. Here the CDR3 DNA reads TGTGCCAGTACCTACAGGGGCTATGAAAAACTGTTTTTT. It codes for CASTYRGYEKLFF.